The rows below give T cell receptor beta chains drawn from one sample of a study of CD8 T cells in ankylosing spondylitis. TCRdb independently ran MiXCR on the 5' RACE reads; one entry per CDR3 protein. In the table there are 300,000 to 350,000 distinct CDR3 sequences, more than 20% of which are singletons. Source material: blood, either unsorted or a sorted T cell fraction (not recorded which). These receptors originate from a female donor with ankylosing spondylitis or in good health (not recorded which). CDR3s include the opening cysteine and the closing phenylalanine or tryptophan. Each record gives: V gene, J gene, D gene, clone size, CDR3 protein, CDR3 DNA. D genes are given only for firm matches. Expanded clones are given a class, and other clones once, few, many or no size at all.

v_gene: TRBV30
j_gene: TRBJ2-5
d_gene: -
abundance: few
CDR3aa: CAWTLGWETQYF
CDR3nt: TGTGCCTGGACACTAGGATGGGAGACCCAGTACTTC

v_gene: TRBV19
j_gene: TRBJ2-7
d_gene: -
abundance: -
CDR3aa: CASSRVAGDFYEQYF
CDR3nt: TGTGCCAGTAGTAGGGTGGCAGGAGATTTCTACGAGCAGTACTTC

v_gene: TRBV20-1
j_gene: TRBJ2-5
d_gene: -
abundance: few
CDR3aa: CSARDTGEETQYF
CDR3nt: TGCAGTGCTAGAGATACGGGGGAAGAGACCCAGTACTTC

v_gene: TRBV6-2/TRBV6-3
j_gene: TRBJ2-2
d_gene: -
abundance: few
CDR3aa: CASSLRENTGELFF
CDR3nt: TGTGCCAGCAGTTTAAGGGAGAACACCGGGGAGCTGTTTTTT

v_gene: TRBV25-1
j_gene: TRBJ1-2
d_gene: -
abundance: -
CDR3aa: CASSGDFYGYTF
CDR3nt: TGTGCCAGCAGTGGGGACTTCTATGGCTACACCTTC

v_gene: TRBV4-2
j_gene: TRBJ2-5
d_gene: TRBD2
abundance: many
CDR3aa: CASRPFGGSGQETQYF
CDR3nt: TGTGCCAGCAGACCCTTCGGCGGGAGTGGCCAAGAGACCCAGTACTTC

v_gene: TRBV5-5
j_gene: TRBJ1-2
d_gene: TRBD1
abundance: few
CDR3aa: CASSPTGGRGYTF
CDR3nt: TGTGCCAGCAGCCCGACAGGGGGCAGAGGCTACACCTTC

v_gene: TRBV7-7
j_gene: TRBJ2-3
d_gene: TRBD2
abundance: -
CDR3aa: CARPLAGVGWKSTDTQYF
CDR3nt: TGTGCCAGGCCACTAGCGGGAGTCGGGTGGAAGAGCACAGATACGCAGTATTTT

v_gene: TRBV7-2
j_gene: TRBJ2-2
d_gene: -
abundance: once
CDR3aa: CASSLEDWRAGELFF
CDR3nt: TGTGCCAGCAGCTTAGAGGATTGGCGGGCCGGGGAGCTGTTTTTT

v_gene: TRBV12-3/TRBV12-4
j_gene: TRBJ2-3
d_gene: -
abundance: -
CDR3aa: CASSLGGASYTQYF
CDR3nt: TGTGCCAGCAGTTTGGGGGGTGCGTCGTATACGCAGTATTTT

v_gene: TRBV20-1
j_gene: TRBJ1-4
d_gene: -
abundance: -
CDR3aa: CSARARAEELFF
CDR3nt: TGCAGTGCTAGAGCCAGGGCAGAAGAACTGTTTTTT

v_gene: TRBV3-1
j_gene: TRBJ1-2
d_gene: -
abundance: -
CDR3aa: CASSPTGGGYTF
CDR3nt: TGTGCCAGCAGCCCGACCGGGGGTGGCTACACCTTC

v_gene: TRBV20-1
j_gene: TRBJ2-7
d_gene: TRBD1
abundance: -
CDR3aa: CSAPDRGKTYEQYF
CDR3nt: TGCAGTGCCCCTGACAGGGGGAAAACGTACGAGCAGTACTTC

v_gene: TRBV10-3
j_gene: TRBJ2-1
d_gene: -
abundance: few
CDR3aa: CAIAGPNEQFF
CDR3nt: TGTGCCATCGCTGGGCCCAATGAGCAGTTCTTC

v_gene: TRBV5-1
j_gene: TRBJ1-6
d_gene: -
abundance: few
CDR3aa: CASRDRTGDSPLHF
CDR3nt: TGCGCCAGCAGAGACCGGACCGGGGATTCACCCCTCCACTTT

v_gene: TRBV9
j_gene: TRBJ1-5
d_gene: -
abundance: -
CDR3aa: CASSVAGSNQPQHF
CDR3nt: TGTGCCAGCAGCGTAGCAGGGAGCAATCAGCCCCAGCATTTT

v_gene: TRBV6-1
j_gene: TRBJ2-1
d_gene: -
abundance: -
CDR3aa: CASSLRDRDEQFF
CDR3nt: TGTGCCAGCAGCCTCCGGGACCGGGATGAGCAGTTCTTC

v_gene: TRBV29-1
j_gene: TRBJ1-2
d_gene: -
abundance: few
CDR3aa: CSVGSENYGYTF
CDR3nt: TGCAGCGTTGGTTCAGAGAACTATGGCTACACCTTC

v_gene: TRBV12-3/TRBV12-4
j_gene: TRBJ2-1
d_gene: TRBD2
abundance: many
CDR3aa: CASSISGRQYNEQFF
CDR3nt: TGTGCCAGCAGTATTAGCGGGAGGCAGTACAATGAGCAGTTCTTC

v_gene: TRBV7-9
j_gene: TRBJ1-2
d_gene: -
abundance: many
CDR3aa: CASSLVAGLSSHGYTF
CDR3nt: TGTGCCAGCAGCTTAGTTGCAGGGCTGAGTAGTCATGGCTACACCTTC

v_gene: TRBV5-1
j_gene: TRBJ2-7
d_gene: -
abundance: few
CDR3aa: CASSRVGTSEQYF
CDR3nt: TGCGCCAGCAGCCGGGTGGGTACGTCCGAGCAGTACTTC

v_gene: TRBV6-1
j_gene: TRBJ2-2
d_gene: -
abundance: few
CDR3aa: CASTGSTNTGELFF
CDR3nt: TGTGCCAGCACAGGGTCTACGAACACCGGGGAGCTGTTTTTT

v_gene: TRBV20-1
j_gene: TRBJ1-1
d_gene: -
abundance: -
CDR3aa: CSATLSAQITEAFF
CDR3nt: TGCAGTGCTACCCTATCAGCTCAAATCACTGAAGCTTTCTTT

v_gene: TRBV30
j_gene: TRBJ2-7
d_gene: TRBD1
abundance: once
CDR3aa: CAWSVQGQGISPRSYEQYF
CDR3nt: TGTGCCTGGAGTGTACAAGGACAGGGAATATCCCCCCGGTCCTACGAGCAGTACTTC

v_gene: TRBV20-1
j_gene: TRBJ2-1
d_gene: TRBD2
abundance: -
CDR3aa: CSTSGTYNEQFF
CDR3nt: TGCAGCACTAGCGGCACATACAATGAGCAGTTCTTC

v_gene: TRBV6-2/TRBV6-3
j_gene: TRBJ1-2
d_gene: -
abundance: -
CDR3aa: CASRETNRALGYTF
CDR3nt: TGTGCCAGCAGAGAAACAAACAGGGCTCTTGGCTACACCTTC

v_gene: TRBV5-1
j_gene: TRBJ1-1
d_gene: -
abundance: -
CDR3aa: CASSSTNMNTEAFF
CDR3nt: TGCGCCAGCAGCTCGACCAACATGAACACTGAAGCTTTCTTT

v_gene: TRBV5-6
j_gene: TRBJ1-5
d_gene: -
abundance: few
CDR3aa: CASSTPAGQPQHF
CDR3nt: TGTGCCAGCAGCACCCCGGCCGGTCAGCCCCAGCATTTT

v_gene: TRBV20-1
j_gene: TRBJ2-2
d_gene: TRBD1
abundance: many
CDR3aa: CSARGQGATGELFF
CDR3nt: TGCAGTGCAAGAGGACAGGGGGCAACCGGGGAGCTGTTTTTT

v_gene: TRBV15
j_gene: TRBJ2-5
d_gene: TRBD2
abundance: few
CDR3aa: CATSTGGFGTQYF
CDR3nt: TGTGCCACCAGCACGGGAGGGTTCGGGACCCAGTACTTC

v_gene: TRBV12-3/TRBV12-4
j_gene: TRBJ1-2
d_gene: -
abundance: few
CDR3aa: CASSSQPLGYGYTF
CDR3nt: TGTGCCAGCAGTTCCCAGCCCTTGGGGTATGGCTACACCTTC

v_gene: TRBV30
j_gene: TRBJ2-1
d_gene: -
abundance: -
CDR3aa: CAWTRAPRYNEQFF
CDR3nt: TGTGCCTGGACCCGGGCGCCTCGATACAATGAGCAGTTCTTC

v_gene: TRBV20-1
j_gene: TRBJ2-1
d_gene: -
abundance: few
CDR3aa: CSAARTVRLVF
CDR3nt: TGCAGTGCTGCCCGGACAGTTAGGTTGGTCTTC

v_gene: TRBV10-3
j_gene: TRBJ1-6
d_gene: -
abundance: -
CDR3aa: CAIRGGENSPLHF
CDR3nt: TGTGCCATCAGGGGCGGGGAGAATTCACCCCTCCACTTT

v_gene: TRBV28
j_gene: TRBJ2-5
d_gene: -
abundance: few
CDR3aa: CASSSVGAVQETQYF
CDR3nt: TGTGCCAGCAGCTCGGTCGGGGCGGTTCAAGAGACCCAGTACTTC

v_gene: TRBV12-3/TRBV12-4
j_gene: TRBJ1-5
d_gene: -
abundance: -
CDR3aa: CASSFKGGGNQPQHF
CDR3nt: TGTGCCAGCAGTTTTAAAGGAGGGGGCAATCAGCCCCAGCATTTT

v_gene: TRBV12-3/TRBV12-4
j_gene: TRBJ1-2
d_gene: -
abundance: many
CDR3aa: CASSSLNYGYTF
CDR3nt: TGTGCCAGCAGTTCCTTGAACTATGGCTACACCTTC

v_gene: TRBV7-9
j_gene: TRBJ2-3
d_gene: TRBD1
abundance: -
CDR3aa: CASSNFRGRITDTQYF
CDR3nt: TGTGCCAGCAGCAATTTCAGGGGGCGCATCACAGATACGCAGTATTTT

v_gene: TRBV20-1
j_gene: TRBJ2-1
d_gene: -
abundance: many
CDR3aa: CSASGSYNEQFF
CDR3nt: TGCAGTGCTAGCGGGAGTTACAATGAGCAGTTCTTC

v_gene: TRBV4-2
j_gene: TRBJ2-3
d_gene: TRBD2
abundance: few
CDR3aa: CASSRGGHLSGRLTDTQYF
CDR3nt: TGTGCCAGCAGCCGAGGGGGACACCTCAGCGGGAGGTTGACAGATACGCAGTATTTT

v_gene: TRBV5-1
j_gene: TRBJ2-1
d_gene: -
abundance: many
CDR3aa: CASSGNNEQFF
CDR3nt: TGCGCCAGCAGCGGTAACAATGAGCAGTTCTTC

v_gene: TRBV5-1
j_gene: TRBJ1-1
d_gene: -
abundance: many
CDR3aa: CASSQGPRTEAFF
CDR3nt: TGCGCCAGCAGTCAAGGACCGAGGACTGAAGCTTTCTTT

v_gene: TRBV6-5
j_gene: TRBJ2-5
d_gene: -
abundance: -
CDR3aa: CASSVEGDSSVETQYF
CDR3nt: TGTGCCAGCAGTGTGGAGGGGGACTCGTCGGTAGAGACCCAGTACTTC

v_gene: TRBV5-1
j_gene: TRBJ2-3
d_gene: TRBD2
abundance: -
CDR3aa: CGSSLSGTSTDTQYF
CDR3nt: TGCGGCAGCAGCCTTAGCGGGACGTCGACGGATACGCAGTATTTT

v_gene: TRBV11-2
j_gene: TRBJ2-1
d_gene: TRBD2
abundance: -
CDR3aa: CASSSRLAGELNYRGNEQFF
CDR3nt: TGTGCCAGCAGCTCCAGACTAGCGGGAGAACTCAACTACAGGGGAAATGAGCAGTTCTTC

v_gene: TRBV29-1
j_gene: TRBJ1-1
d_gene: TRBD1
abundance: many
CDR3aa: CSVVVQGDTEAFF
CDR3nt: TGCAGCGTTGTTGTTCAGGGGGACACTGAAGCTTTCTTT

v_gene: TRBV20-1
j_gene: TRBJ2-5
d_gene: -
abundance: -
CDR3aa: CSARGQQETQYF
CDR3nt: TGCAGTGCTAGGGGGCAGCAAGAGACCCAGTACTTC

v_gene: TRBV12-3/TRBV12-4
j_gene: TRBJ2-5
d_gene: -
abundance: -
CDR3aa: CASSLGRQPETQYF
CDR3nt: TGTGCCAGCAGTTTGGGACGCCAACCGGAGACCCAGTACTTC

v_gene: TRBV2
j_gene: TRBJ1-1
d_gene: TRBD1
abundance: -
CDR3aa: CASRPDRGRNTEAFF
CDR3nt: TGTGCCAGCAGACCCGACAGGGGTCGGAACACTGAAGCTTTCTTT

v_gene: TRBV6-1
j_gene: TRBJ1-1
d_gene: -
abundance: -
CDR3aa: CASSPAGGNTEAFF
CDR3nt: TGTGCCAGCAGTCCTGCGGGGGGGAACACTGAAGCTTTCTTT

v_gene: TRBV4-2
j_gene: TRBJ2-7
d_gene: TRBD1
abundance: -
CDR3aa: CASSPKEGGQGSYEQYF
CDR3nt: TGTGCCAGCAGCCCAAAGGAGGGGGGACAGGGCTCCTACGAGCAGTACTTC

v_gene: TRBV20-1
j_gene: TRBJ1-1
d_gene: -
abundance: -
CDR3aa: CSARDLYQRMNTEAFF
CDR3nt: TGCAGTGCTAGAGATTTATACCAGCGCATGAACACTGAAGCTTTCTTT

v_gene: TRBV6-2/TRBV6-3
j_gene: TRBJ1-5
d_gene: -
abundance: many
CDR3aa: CASSYSVGQPQHF
CDR3nt: TGTGCCAGCAGTTACTCTGTCGGCCAGCCCCAGCATTTT

v_gene: TRBV4-3
j_gene: TRBJ1-3
d_gene: TRBD1
abundance: -
CDR3aa: CASSPRRGSGNTIYF
CDR3nt: TGCGCCAGCAGCCCTCGCAGGGGGTCTGGAAACACCATATATTTT